This TCR beta chain was identified during a study of patients and donors after allogeneic stem cell transplantation. TCRdb re-derived calls from the RT-PCR reads in MiXCR, one entry per CDR3 protein. The sample lists approximately 200,000 distinct CDR3 sequences, 12% to 15% occurring once. Germline loops: CDR1 DFQATT, CDR2 SNEGSKA (reference sequence). Trimming shortened V by 0 bases and J by 6 bases, and 4 bases separated the two germline ends. CDR3 length: 11 amino acids. The sequencing input was blood, either unsorted or a sorted T cell fraction (not recorded which). This chain links TRBV20-1 with TRBJ2-3, with D unclear. The origin of this receptor is a human donor who was either an allogeneic HSCT recipient or a stem cell or donor lymphocyte infusion donor (not recorded which). It is not recorded whose cells these are; they may come from a transplant donor. The CDR3 spells CSARERDTQYF. The CDR3 DNA is TGCAGTGCTAGAGAGCGGGATACGCAGTATTTT.